This T cell receptor beta chain was found in a study of PD-L1 blockade in urothelial cancer. As for the study in general: About 85% of the 29 patients were men whose urothelial cancer was bladder-origin. Blood analysis occurred 3 weeks (second dose) and 6 weeks after treatment start. Between 0 and 3 chemotherapy regimens preceded treatment for each patient. Whole-study findings and limits: At 3 weeks on treatment, tumor-associated clones expanded more with durable benefit.

Germline CDR1 and CDR2: SEHNR and FQNEAQ (reference sequence). The V and J ends lost 2 bases and 7 bases respectively, with 15 bases between them. CDR3 size: 15 residues. Comment on this clone: The target antigen is unknown.

Sample time point: peripheral blood 6 weeks after treatment start. The data were produced by immunoSEQ multiplex PCR, yet TCRdb's version contains in-frame clones alone and is incomplete. The top ten hold about 0.94% of the sample, which has roughly 76,000 clones, around 93% seen once. This material consisted of PBMCs, taken around atezolizumab (anti-PD-L1) treatment. The chain uses TRBV7-9 and TRBJ2-1, with D maybe TRBD1 (7 bases). This TCR came from a woman older than 75 with urothelial cancer. This CDR3 is CASSLLVRGRNEQFF. DNA for the CDR3: TGTGCCAGCAGCTTATTGGTCAGGGGGAGGAATGAGCAGTTCTTC. The variable domain in full, completed from reference TRBV7-9 and TRBJ2-1, reads DTGVSQNPRHKITKRGQNVTFRCDPISEHNRLYWYRQTLGQGPEFLTYFQNEAQLEKSRLLSDRFSAERPKGSFSTLEIQRTEQGDSAMYLCASSLLVRGRNEQFFGPGTRLTVL.